The 13 T cell receptor beta chains in this list originate from one sample, sequenced in a study of graft-versus-host responses after intestinal transplantation. The data were produced by immunoSEQ multiplex PCR, yet TCRdb's version contains in-frame clones alone and is incomplete. This sample yields over 45,000 clones, of which over 85% are seen a single time; approximately 6% belongs to the top ten. The material was PBMCs, obtained about 800 days after a first intestinal transplant, on the day of a second. These TCRs come from a human patient who received an intestinal transplant, so some T cells may come from the graft donor.

The chain recombines TRBV14 with TRBJ2-1; 13 bases map to TRBD2. Trimming cost V 1 base and J 3 bases; bases outside gene matches: 6. Germline CDR1 and CDR2: SGHDN and FVKESK. The CDR3 has 18 amino acids. CDR3 residues: CASSQGWGTSGIYNEQFF. Written as DNA, the CDR3 is TGTGCCAGCAGCCAAGGATGGGGGACTAGCGGGATCTACAATGAGCAGTTCTTC.

This rearrangement joins TRBV6-1 to TRBJ2-1; 9 positions match TRBD1. With V trimmed by 0 bases and J by 7 bases, 13 bases remained unmatched. The CDR3 runs to 18 residues. The germline V gene has CDR1 MNHNS and CDR2 SASEGT. CDR3 bases: TGTGCCAGCAGTGAAGCGCGGCGTAGGACAGGGGTTCAGAATGAGCAGTTCTTC. Amino acids: CASSEARRRTGVQNEQFF.

This sequence joins TRBV19 and TRBJ2-5, with TRBD1 matching 9 bases. V shed 6 bases and J 5 bases; nucleotides not matched to a gene: 7. Germline-derived CDR1 and CDR2 are LNHDA and SQIVND (reference sequence). This CDR3 region has 14 residues. DNA of the CDR3: TGTGCCAGTAGGATCGGGACAGGGACGGAGACCCAGTACTTC. Encoded protein: CASRIGTGTETQYF.

This clone was observed a single time. The chain combines TRBV28 with TRBJ2-3; D may be TRBD2 (7 bases). CDR1 MDHEN and CDR2 SYDVKM come from the germline V gene. Trimming left V 6 bases short and J 0 bases short, with 13 bases between. There are 15 residues in the CDR3. The CDR3 region has the DNA TGTGCCAGCAGCCTTGAGGGGGGGAGCACAGATACGCAGTATTTT. This codes for CASSLEGGSTDTQYF.

V gene TRBV7-3 combines with J gene TRBJ2-2; D may be TRBD1 (5 bases). Germline V gene data show CDR1 as SGHTA and CDR2 as FQGTGA. Trimming cost V 5 bases and J 3 bases, with 16 bases left between them. The CDR3 totals 16 residues. The CDR3 region has the DNA TGTGCCAGCAGCCCCTGGGGCAGGGCCGACACCGGGGAGCTGTTTTTT. Translation gives CASSPWGRADTGELFF.

V and J are TRBV19 and TRBJ2-1; D is unresolved. Per the germline V gene, CDR1 is LNHDA and CDR2 is SQIVND (reference sequence). The V and J ends lost 3 bases and 5 bases respectively, with 8 bases between them. This CDR3 region has 13 residues. The CDR3 DNA reads TGTGCCAGTAGTATCGGTAACCACAATGAGCAGTTCTTC. Residues: CASSIGNHNEQFF.

This chain links TRBV13 with TRBJ2-3; perhaps D is TRBD1 or TRBD2 (5 bases each). V was pared by 1 base and J by 8 bases, with 10 bases between. This CDR3 has 13 amino acids. CDR1 and CDR2 from the germline V gene are PRHDT and FYEKMQ (reference sequence). The CDR3 coding sequence is TGTGCCAGCAGCTTAGAGTCGGGGCCTACGCAGTATTTT. This gives the protein CASSLESGPTQYF.

The chain's CDR3 is CASSAKTGGEQYF. Here the CDR3 DNA reads TGTGCCAGCAGCGCAAAGACAGGGGGAGAGCAGTACTTC. The rearrangement links TRBV14 to TRBJ2-7; 9 bases are a match to TRBD1. V lost 5 bases and J lost 7; bases outside the gene matches: 6. Looked up from germline, CDR1 is SGHDN and CDR2 is FVKESK. This CDR3 is built from 13 residues.

The chain couples TRBV14 to TRBJ2-7; 10 nucleotides agree with TRBD2. CDR3 length: 16 amino acids. Germline CDR1 SGHDN, CDR2 FVKESK. V lost 8 bases and J lost 4; bases outside the gene matches: 14. In DNA, the CDR3 is TGTGCCAGCGCCGGCCTAGCGGGAGTCAGTCGGTACGAGCAGTACTTC. As protein: CASAGLAGVSRYEQYF.

The gene calls are TRBV13 and TRBJ2-1; D is perhaps TRBD2 (6 bases). Trimming took 9 bases from V and 3 from J, leaving 18 bases between them. This CDR3 contains 15 residues. Germline lookup yields CDR1 PRHDT and CDR2 FYEKMQ (reference sequence). The CDR3 DNA reads as TGTGCCAGTTACCACCAGGGACTTCGCTACAATGAGCAGTTCTTC. Translated: CASYHQGLRYNEQFF.

The J gene is TRBJ1-2, the V gene TRBV5-6; 7 bases match TRBD1. Trimming at V came to 5 bases and at J to 1 base, leaving 8 bases not matched to a gene. This CDR3 is 15 amino acids long. Germline values: CDR1 SGHDT, CDR2 YYEEEE. CDR3 DNA sequence: TGTGCCAGCAGTATAGCCGGGACAGATAACTATGGCTACACCTTC. The encoded protein is CASSIAGTDNYGYTF.

This clone was counted a single time. This chain links TRBV6-5 with TRBJ2-7; D is possibly TRBD1 (5 bases). Trimming left V 0 bases short and J 0 bases short, with 9 bases between. This CDR3 spans 15 amino acids. CDR1 and CDR2 (germline): MNHEY, SVGAGI. CDR3 DNA sequence: TGTGCCAGCAGTTACTCTCTCCAGGGCTCCTACGAGCAGTACTTC. This encodes CASSYSLQGSYEQYF.

The chain has TRBV5-6 and TRBJ1-1, with D maybe TRBD1 (5 bases). This CDR3 has 15 residues. Germline loops: CDR1 SGHDT, CDR2 YYEEEE. V lost 1 base, J lost 5 bases, and 15 bases lay in between. As DNA, the CDR3 is TGTGCCAGCAGCTTGACGGCAGGCCGGGGGACTGAAGCTTTCTTT. It yields the protein CASSLTAGRGTEAFF.